The clone carrying this TCR beta chain was seen ten or more times. What it binds is unknown. Reverse transcription of all isolated RNA meant that expressed TCRB transcripts were sequenced. About 3.6 million reads on average were seen across naive, central memory and regulatory T cell samples. Here immunoSEQ multiplex PCR was the method, and the copy in TCRdb shows in-frame clones only, minus some. This table has 600,000 to 650,000 clones, roughly 15% appearing once. Purity (above 95%) was reached by all sorted populations. The sample comes from a study of beta chain features in type 1 diabetes. Study conclusions and caveats: Shortening of TCRB CDR3s, moderate but significant, appeared in all four CD4+ subsets of Type 1 diabetes patients. Sequencing from cDNA could over-represent high-TCR-expressing cells.

Trimming removed 5 bases at V and 3 bases at J, with 12 bases between. Germline V gene sequence: CDR1 SGHKS, CDR2 YYEKEE (reference sequence). This CDR3 has 13 amino acids. This clonotype was sampled from a man between 18 and 29 years old in good health. Sequencing was carried out using naive CD4+ T cells from blood. The rearrangement uses TRBV5-5 and TRBJ2-7; TRBD2 is a possible D gene (6 bases). The DNA of the CDR3 is TGTGCCAGCAGTCCCCACGGGAGCTACGAGCAGTACTTC. This translates into CASSPHGSYEQYF.